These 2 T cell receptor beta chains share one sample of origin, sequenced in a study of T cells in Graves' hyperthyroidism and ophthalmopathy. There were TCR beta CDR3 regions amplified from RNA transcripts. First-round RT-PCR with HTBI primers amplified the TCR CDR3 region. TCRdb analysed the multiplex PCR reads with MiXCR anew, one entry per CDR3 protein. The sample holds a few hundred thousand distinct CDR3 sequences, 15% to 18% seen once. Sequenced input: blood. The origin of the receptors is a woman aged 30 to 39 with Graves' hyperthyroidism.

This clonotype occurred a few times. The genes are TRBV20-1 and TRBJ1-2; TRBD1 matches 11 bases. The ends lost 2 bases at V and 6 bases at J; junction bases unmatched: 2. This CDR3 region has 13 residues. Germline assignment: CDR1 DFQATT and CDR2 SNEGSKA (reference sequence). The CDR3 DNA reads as TGCAGTGCTAGATTGGACAGGGGGCATGGCTACACCTTC. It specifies CSARLDRGHGYTF.

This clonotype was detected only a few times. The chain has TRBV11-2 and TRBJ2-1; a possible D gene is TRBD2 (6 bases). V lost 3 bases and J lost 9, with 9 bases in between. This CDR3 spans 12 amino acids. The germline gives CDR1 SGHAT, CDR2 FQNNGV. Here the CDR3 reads CASSLTSSEQFF. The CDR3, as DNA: TGTGCCAGCAGCTTGACTAGTTCTGAGCAGTTCTTC.